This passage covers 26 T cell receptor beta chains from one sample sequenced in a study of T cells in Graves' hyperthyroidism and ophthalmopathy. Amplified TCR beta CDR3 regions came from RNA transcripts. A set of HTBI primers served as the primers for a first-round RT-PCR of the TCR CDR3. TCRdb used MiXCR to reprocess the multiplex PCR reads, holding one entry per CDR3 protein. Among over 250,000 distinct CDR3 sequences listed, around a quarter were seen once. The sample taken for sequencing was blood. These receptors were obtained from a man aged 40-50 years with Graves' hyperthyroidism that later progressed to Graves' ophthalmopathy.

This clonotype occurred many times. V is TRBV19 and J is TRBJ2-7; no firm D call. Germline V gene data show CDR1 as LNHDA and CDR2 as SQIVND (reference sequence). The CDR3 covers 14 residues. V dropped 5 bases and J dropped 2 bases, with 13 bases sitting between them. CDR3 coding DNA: TGTGCCAGTAGTCCACGGAACAGTCCCTACGAGCAGTACTTC. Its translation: CASSPRNSPYEQYF. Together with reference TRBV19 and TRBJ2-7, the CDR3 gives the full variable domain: DGGITQSPKYLFRKEGQNVTLSCEQNLNHDAMYWYRQDPGQGLRLIYYSQIVNDFQKGDIAEGYSVSREKKESFPLTVTSAQKNPTAFYLCASSPRNSPYEQYFGPGTRLTVT.

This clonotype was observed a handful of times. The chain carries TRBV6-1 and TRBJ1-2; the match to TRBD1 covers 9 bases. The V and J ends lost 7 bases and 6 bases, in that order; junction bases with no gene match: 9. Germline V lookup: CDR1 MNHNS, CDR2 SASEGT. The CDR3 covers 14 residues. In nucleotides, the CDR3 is TGTGCCAGCACCAGGACAGGGGAAGAACATGGCTACACCTTC. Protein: CASTRTGEEHGYTF.

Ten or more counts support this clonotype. CDR3: CASSGSDRTGELFF. The CDR3 DNA reads TGTGCCAGCAGTGGCTCGGACCGCACCGGGGAGCTGTTTTTT. J is TRBJ2-2 and V is TRBV12-3 or TRBV12-4; D is unresolved. The CDR3 is 14 amino acids. Trimming took off 5 bases at V and 4 bases at J, with 11 bases between the two ends.

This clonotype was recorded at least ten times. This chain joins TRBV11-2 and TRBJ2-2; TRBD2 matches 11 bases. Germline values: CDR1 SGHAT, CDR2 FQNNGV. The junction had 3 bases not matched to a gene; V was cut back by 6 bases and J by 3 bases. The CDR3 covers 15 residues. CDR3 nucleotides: TGTGCCAGCAGAATACTAGCGGGAGACACCGGGGAGCTGTTTTTT. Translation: CASRILAGDTGELFF. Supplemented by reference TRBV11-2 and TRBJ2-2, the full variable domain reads EAGVAQSPRYKIIEKRQSVAFWCNPISGHATLYWYQQILGQGPKLLIQFQNNGVVDDSQLPKDRFSAERLKGVDSTLKIQPAKLEDSAVYLCASRILAGDTGELFFGEGSRLTVL.

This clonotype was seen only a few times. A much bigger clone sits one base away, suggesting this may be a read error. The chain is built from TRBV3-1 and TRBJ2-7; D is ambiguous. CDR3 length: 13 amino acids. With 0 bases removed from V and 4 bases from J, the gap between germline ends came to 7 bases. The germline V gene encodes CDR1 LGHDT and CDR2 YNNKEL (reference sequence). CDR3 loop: CASSQDPGYEQYF. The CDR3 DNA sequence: TGTGCCAGCAGCCAAGATCCCGGTTACGAGCAGTACTTC.

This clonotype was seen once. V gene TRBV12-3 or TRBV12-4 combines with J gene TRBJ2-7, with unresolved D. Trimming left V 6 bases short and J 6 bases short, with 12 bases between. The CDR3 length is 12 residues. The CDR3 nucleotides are TGTGCCAGCAGCCGCCCCAGTGGCGAGCAGTACTTC. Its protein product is CASSRPSGEQYF.

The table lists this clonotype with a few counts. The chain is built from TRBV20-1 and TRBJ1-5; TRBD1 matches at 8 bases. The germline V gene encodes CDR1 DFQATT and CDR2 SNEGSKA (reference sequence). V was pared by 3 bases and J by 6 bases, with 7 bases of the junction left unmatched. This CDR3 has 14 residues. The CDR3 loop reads CSARYQGAGQPQHF. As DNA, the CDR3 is TGCAGTGCTAGGTACCAGGGGGCGGGTCAGCCCCAGCATTTT.

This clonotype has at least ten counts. CDR3 coding DNA: TGTGCCTGGAGGGGGGATAGCAATCAGCCCCAGCATTTT. Translating gives CAWRGDSNQPQHF. The V call is TRBV30, the J call TRBJ1-5, with D maybe TRBD1 (5 bases). The CDR3 runs to 13 residues. The V gene's germline CDR1 is GTSNPN and CDR2 SVGIG (reference sequence). Trimming stripped 3 bases from V and 0 bases from J, with 6 bases between.

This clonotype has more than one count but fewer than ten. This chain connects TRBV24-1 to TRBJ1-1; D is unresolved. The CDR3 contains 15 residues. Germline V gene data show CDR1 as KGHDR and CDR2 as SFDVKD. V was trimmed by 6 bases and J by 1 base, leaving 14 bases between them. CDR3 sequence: CATSFLGRTNTEAFF. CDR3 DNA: TGTGCCACCAGTTTCCTGGGGAGAACGAACACTGAAGCTTTCTTT.

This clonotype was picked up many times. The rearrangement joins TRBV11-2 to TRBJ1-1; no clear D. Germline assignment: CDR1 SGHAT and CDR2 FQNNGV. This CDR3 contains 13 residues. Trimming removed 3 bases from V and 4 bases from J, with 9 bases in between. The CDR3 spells CASSFLAGTEAFF. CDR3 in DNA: TGTGCCAGCAGCTTTTTAGCGGGCACTGAAGCTTTCTTT.

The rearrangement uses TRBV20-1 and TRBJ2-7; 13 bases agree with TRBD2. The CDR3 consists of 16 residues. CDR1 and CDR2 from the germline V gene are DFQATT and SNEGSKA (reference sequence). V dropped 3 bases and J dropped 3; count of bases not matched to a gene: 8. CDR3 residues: CSASGTSGIRNYEQYF. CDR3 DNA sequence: TGCAGTGCTAGCGGGACTAGCGGGATAAGAAACTACGAGCAGTACTTC.

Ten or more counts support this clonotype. CDR3 in amino acids: CASSYSGANVLTF. The CDR3, as DNA: TGTGCCAGCTCATACTCTGGGGCCAACGTCCTGACTTTC. The rearrangement links TRBV12-3 or TRBV12-4 to TRBJ2-6; D is unclear. The V end lost 8 bases, the J end lost 0 bases, and 5 bases lay between the germline ends. The CDR3 loop spans 13 amino acids.

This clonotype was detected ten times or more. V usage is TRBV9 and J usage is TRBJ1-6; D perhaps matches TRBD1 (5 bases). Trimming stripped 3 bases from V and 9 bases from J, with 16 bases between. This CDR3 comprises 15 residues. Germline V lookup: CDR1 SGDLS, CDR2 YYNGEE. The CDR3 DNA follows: TGTGCCAGCAGCGGGGACGCCAGCACGACTTCACCCCTCCACTTT. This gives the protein CASSGDASTTSPLHF.

This chain's CDR3 is CASSYSSGDSGNTIYF. The CDR3 DNA follows: TGTGCCAGCAGTTACTCTTCAGGGGATTCTGGAAACACCATATATTTT. J is TRBJ1-3 and V is TRBV6-5; the D gene is possibly TRBD1 (6 bases). The CDR3 runs 16 residues. CDR1 is MNHEY and CDR2 is SVGAGI in the germline V gene. V was pared by 0 bases and J by 1 base, with 10 bases between.

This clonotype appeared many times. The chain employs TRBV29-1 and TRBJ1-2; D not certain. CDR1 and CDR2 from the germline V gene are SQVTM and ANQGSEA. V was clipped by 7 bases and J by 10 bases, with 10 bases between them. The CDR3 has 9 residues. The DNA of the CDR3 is TGCAGCGCCGAGGGTACCTACACCTTC. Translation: CSAEGTYTF.

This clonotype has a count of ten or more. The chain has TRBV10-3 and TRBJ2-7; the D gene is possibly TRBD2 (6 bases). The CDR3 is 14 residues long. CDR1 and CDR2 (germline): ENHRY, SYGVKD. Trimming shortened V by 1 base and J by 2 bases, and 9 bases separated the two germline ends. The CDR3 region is CAISEFSGAYEQYF. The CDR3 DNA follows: TGTGCCATCAGTGAGTTTAGCGGCGCCTACGAGCAGTACTTC.

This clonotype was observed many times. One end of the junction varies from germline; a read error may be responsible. CDR3 DNA: TGCAGTGCTGGGACTAGCCTTTCCTCCGAGCAGTACTTC. It encodes CSAGTSLSSEQYF. The chain combines TRBV20-1 with TRBJ2-7, with TRBD2 matching over 9 bases. The CDR3 runs 13 residues. CDR1 DFQATT and CDR2 SNEGSKA come from the germline V gene (reference sequence).

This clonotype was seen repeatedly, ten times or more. The CDR3 sequence is CATSDPSPGQGKNEQFF. The CDR3 coding sequence is TGTGCCACCAGTGATCCCTCCCCGGGACAGGGAAAGAATGAGCAGTTCTTC. V usage is TRBV24-1 and J usage is TRBJ2-1, with 9 bases identical to TRBD1. V gave up 3 bases and J gave up 7 bases; unmatched junction bases: 12. Germline V lookup: CDR1 KGHDR, CDR2 SFDVKD. The CDR3 consists of 17 residues.

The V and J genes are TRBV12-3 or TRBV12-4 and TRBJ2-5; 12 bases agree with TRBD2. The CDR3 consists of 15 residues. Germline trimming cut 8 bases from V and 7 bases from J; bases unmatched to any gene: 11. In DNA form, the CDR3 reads TGTGCCAGCGGTCGGCTAGCGGGAGGGCCTGGGACCCAGTACTTC. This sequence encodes CASGRLAGGPGTQYF.

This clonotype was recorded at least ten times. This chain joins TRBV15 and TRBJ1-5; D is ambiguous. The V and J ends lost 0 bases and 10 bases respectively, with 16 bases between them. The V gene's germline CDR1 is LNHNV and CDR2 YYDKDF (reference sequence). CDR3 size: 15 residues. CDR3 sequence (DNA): TGTGCCACCAGCAGAGATGCACCCCCTAGATCTCCCCAGCATTTT. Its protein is CATSRDAPPRSPQHF.

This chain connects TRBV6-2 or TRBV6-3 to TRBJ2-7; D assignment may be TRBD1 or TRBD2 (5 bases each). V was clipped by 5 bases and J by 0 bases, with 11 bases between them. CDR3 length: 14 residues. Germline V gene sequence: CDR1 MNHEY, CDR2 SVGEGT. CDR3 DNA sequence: TGTGCCAGCAGTGACCCGGGGCTCTCCTACGAGCAGTACTTC. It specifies CASSDPGLSYEQYF.

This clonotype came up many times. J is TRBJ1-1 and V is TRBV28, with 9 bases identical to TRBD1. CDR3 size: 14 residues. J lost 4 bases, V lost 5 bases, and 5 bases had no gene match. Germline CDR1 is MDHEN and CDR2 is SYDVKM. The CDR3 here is CASSPGDRVTEAFF. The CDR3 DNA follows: TGTGCCAGCAGTCCGGGGGACAGGGTCACTGAAGCTTTCTTT.

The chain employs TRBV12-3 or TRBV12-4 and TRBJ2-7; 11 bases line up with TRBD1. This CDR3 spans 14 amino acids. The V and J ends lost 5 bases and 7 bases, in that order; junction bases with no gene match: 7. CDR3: CASSRDRGFGEQYF. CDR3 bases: TGTGCCAGCAGTCGGGACAGGGGGTTTGGGGAGCAGTACTTC.

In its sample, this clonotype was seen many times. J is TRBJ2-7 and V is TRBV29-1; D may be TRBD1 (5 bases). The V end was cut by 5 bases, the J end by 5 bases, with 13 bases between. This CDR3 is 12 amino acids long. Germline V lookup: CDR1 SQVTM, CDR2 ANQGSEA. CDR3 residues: CSVKSGPDEQYF. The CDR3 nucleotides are TGCAGCGTTAAGTCAGGGCCGGACGAGCAGTACTTC.

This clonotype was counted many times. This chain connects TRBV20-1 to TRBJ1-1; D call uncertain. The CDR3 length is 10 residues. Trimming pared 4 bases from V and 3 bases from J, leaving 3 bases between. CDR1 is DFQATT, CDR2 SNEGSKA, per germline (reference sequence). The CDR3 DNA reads TGCAGTGCTAAGTACACTGAAGCTTTCTTT. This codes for CSAKYTEAFF.

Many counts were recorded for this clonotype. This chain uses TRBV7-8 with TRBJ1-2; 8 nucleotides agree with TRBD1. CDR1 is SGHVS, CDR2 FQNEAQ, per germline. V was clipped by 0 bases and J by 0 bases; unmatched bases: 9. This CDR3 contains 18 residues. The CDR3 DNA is TGTGCCAGCAGCTTAGCTGCGGCAGGGGGCGGACCTAACTATGGCTACACCTTC. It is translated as CASSLAAAGGGPNYGYTF.